The T cell receptor beta chain under discussion was sequenced for a study of Ad26.COV2.S vaccination and SARS-CoV-2 variants. Study information: Dosing was one shot or two shots 56 days apart.

Germline loops: CDR1 SGHRS, CDR2 YFSETQ. V shed 3 bases and J 4 bases; nucleotides not matched to a gene: 9. There are 15 residues in the CDR3. This table comes from immunoSEQ multiplex PCR, and its TCRdb copy is limited to in-frame clones, with some not included. The sample includes about 680,000 clones, 70% to 90% of them seen just once. Treatment defined: 15 to 20 received Ad26.COV2.S at low or high dose, single or two shots; 5 received placebo; per-sample allocation not given. Sampling took place 63 days after the first vaccine or placebo injection. Vaccine was an Ad26 vector expressing Wuhan-strain SARS-CoV-2 spike. Study-wide findings and caveats: Breadth measured for non-spike TCRs was similar across vaccine and placebo recipients. Reported findings describe substantial breadth in spike-specific CD8+ and CD4+ T cell responses following vaccination.

As for this clone: The antigen is unknown.

The chain has TRBV5-1 and TRBJ2-7; 8 bases fit TRBD1. Sequenced material: peripheral blood, taken in a trial of Ad26.COV2.S vaccine versus placebo. The receptor's source is a person aged 18-65 years who received the Ad26.COV2.S COVID-19 vaccine or a placebo. The CDR3, as DNA: TGCGCCAGCAGCTACTCCGGGACAGGAACTTACGAGCAGTACTTC. This codes for CASSYSGTGTYEQYF.